These 6 T cell receptor beta chains originate from one sample sequenced in a study of beta chain features in type 1 diabetes. cDNA synthesis used the whole RNA isolate, giving expressed TCRB sequences. Using immunoSEQ multiplex PCR, the repertoire was profiled, and TCRdb retains in-frame clones only, with some absent. The table includes hundreds of thousands of clones, 15% to 17% detected once. Material for sequencing was naive CD4+ T cells from blood. These receptors were obtained from a man aged 18 to 35 in good health.

This chain uses TRBV30 with TRBJ2-5; no firm D call. The DNA matches TRBJ2-7 better at its end, which makes the J call doubtful. Germline assignment: CDR1 GTSNPN and CDR2 SVGIG (reference sequence). The CDR3 is 12 amino acids. The DNA of the CDR3 is TGTGCCTGGAGTCTGGGTTCCTACGAGCAGTACTTC. Its protein is CAWSLGSYEQYF.

The chain combines TRBV28 with TRBJ1-1; D perhaps matches TRBD1 (5 bases). The CDR3 is 12 residues long. Looked up from germline, CDR1 is MDHEN and CDR2 is SYDVKM. The ends were cut back, 8 bases at V and 1 base at J, with 8 bases in the middle. Here the CDR3 reads CASWRGNTEAFF. CDR3 in DNA: TGTGCCAGCTGGAGGGGGAACACTGAAGCTTTCTTT.

A note on this clone: The junction and the germline gene differ at one end; a read error may be behind it. CDR3 sequence (DNA): TGCAGTGCTAGATTGGAGAGTTTC. It translates to CSARLESF. The chain is built from TRBV20-1 and TRBJ1-2; D gene unclear. This CDR3 is 8 amino acids long. Germline lookup yields CDR1 DFQATT and CDR2 SNEGSKA (reference sequence).

This clone was found a few times. CDR3 amino acids: CSVAPSGNTGELFF. The DNA of the CDR3 is TGCAGCGTTGCCCCTAGCGGAAACACCGGGGAGCTGTTTTTT. The chain combines TRBV29-1 with TRBJ2-2; 7 bases map to TRBD2. The V segment lost 4 bases and the J segment 2 bases; nucleotides outside the gene matches: 4. The CDR3 extends over 14 amino acids. Germline values: CDR1 SQVTM, CDR2 ANQGSEA.

The chain combines TRBV15 with TRBJ2-7; weak D call: TRBD1 (5 bases). V lost 1 base and J 7 bases, leaving 5 bases between the germline ends. The V gene's germline CDR1 is LNHNV and CDR2 YYDKDF (reference sequence). This CDR3 region has 11 residues. CDR3 amino acids: CATSRAGEQYF. The DNA for the CDR3 is TGTGCCACCAGCAGAGCAGGGGAGCAGTACTTC. The full variable domain, its missing parts supplied by reference TRBV15 and TRBJ2-7, is DAMVIQNPRYQVTQFGKPVTLSCSQTLNHNVMYWYQQKSSQAPKLLFHYYDKDFNNEADTPDNFQSRRPNTSFCFLDIRSPGLGDTAMYLCATSRAGEQYFGPGTRLTVT.

This clone was seen a handful of times. The chain couples TRBV11-2 to TRBJ1-1, with D possibly matching TRBD1 (5 bases). CDR3 length equals 15 residues. The germline V gene encodes CDR1 SGHAT and CDR2 FQNNGV. The V end was cut by 5 bases, the J end by 6 bases, with 19 bases between. CDR3 amino acids: CASSTPQVGMPEAFF. CDR3 in DNA: TGTGCCAGCAGCACTCCACAGGTGGGGATGCCTGAAGCTTTCTTT.